A single sample is the source of the 2 T cell receptor beta chains below, sequenced in a study of naive and memory T cell subsets. Study-wide results and caveats: Naive repertoires, especially CD8, held a few larger clonotypes, possibly memory cells re-expressing CD45RA.

These receptors' antigens are unknown. An equimolar mix of two oligonucleotides served as the beta constant-region primer for TRBC1 and TRBC2. Ligated cDNA was amplified by four rounds of PCR with nested alpha and beta constant-region primers and SP2. TCRdb reanalysed the UMI-ligation and nested PCR reads using MiXCR and keeps one entry per CDR3 protein. Seen here are around 100,000 distinct CDR3 sequences, around 13% observed once, and the top ten hold around 3%. Material: naive CD8+ T cells from blood. All receptors come from a human donor in good health.

This clonotype was observed a few times. The V gene is TRBV4-3, the J gene TRBJ2-1, with a weak D call TRBD2 (6 bases). This CDR3 is 16 amino acids long. Per the germline V gene, CDR1 is LGHNA and CDR2 is YSLEER. Deletions cut 0 bases from V and 7 bases from J, with 16 bases between. The CDR3 reads CASSQDRAGLGNEQFF. Written as DNA, the CDR3 is TGCGCCAGCAGCCAAGATCGAGCGGGCCTAGGGAATGAGCAGTTCTTC.

The chain recombines TRBV28 with TRBJ2-3; perhaps TRBD2 as D (5 bases). The V gene lost 6 bases and the J gene lost 0 bases, with 25 bases spanning the gap. The germline V gene encodes CDR1 MDHEN and CDR2 SYDVKM. The CDR3 covers 19 residues. The CDR3: CASSTRGDGPSRSTDTQYF. CDR3 in DNA: TGTGCCAGCAGCACTCGGGGAGACGGGCCATCGAGGAGCACAGATACGCAGTATTTT.